The following is a TCR beta chain sequence with its context. Which antigen it targets is not known. Base qualities were left out, and no much larger clone turns up one base away. A patient counted as having stable Graves' hyperthyroidism if no progression to ophthalmopathy occurred over 18 months of follow-up. Hyperthyroidism patients were aged 18 to 65 years and newly diagnosed, with disease duration of less than 2 months. Exclusion was applied to patients with uncontrolled infections, other autoimmune diseases, pregnancy or lactation. Diagnoses were established on the basis of clinical symptoms, serum thyroxine and TRAb, thyroid ultrasound, and orbital computed tomography. Ficoll-Paque density gradient centrifugation was used to isolate PBMCs from about 9 ml of fresh peripheral blood. Trizol reagent was used to extract total RNA, and RNA quality was then checked on an Agilent 2100 Bioanalyzer. This entry is derived from a study of T cells in Graves' hyperthyroidism and ophthalmopathy (dated 2019 in TCRdb). As for the study more broadly: Peripheral blood was sampled at the time of initial diagnosis, prior to any treatment. TCR V-J signatures able to tell the groups apart were searched for in a discovery cohort of 100 or so patients, of whom roughly 42 had Graves' ophthalmopathy and around 56 had stable Graves' hyperthyroidism. Whether ophthalmopathy could be predicted prospectively was tested in an independent validation cohort made up of under 20 hyperthyroidism patients plus 17 patients who later progressed to ophthalmopathy. The roughly 100 discovery patients were divided at random into training and test sets in a 7:3 ratio. In addition, the study compared T-cell repertoires in thyroid tissue and in blood from about 6 Graves' hyperthyroidism patients. After blood sampling, hyperthyroidism patients were treated with methimazole at a starting dose of 30 mg daily, and ophthalmopathy patients were treated with high-dose intravenous methylprednisolone. TCR Vbeta CDR3 sequencing of 120 to 150 peripheral blood samples (around 45 ophthalmopathy, 75 hyperthyroidism and roughly 17 progressor patients) is reported in the paper. The investigation overall reported the following: In validation, the model predicted progression to ophthalmopathy with over 65% sensitivity and around 72% specificity, a median of about six months before onset. Blood samples also contained most of the expanded thyroid clonotypes (frequency above 0.001), which suggests that blood repertoires may reflect thyroid immune responses. Sample size was not statistically predetermined, and investigators were not blinded to group allocation. Ophthalmopathy was separated from stable hyperthyroidism by a 13 V-J signature model, with approximately 89% sensitivity and about 81% specificity obtained in cross-validation and 80%/75% obtained in testing.

From its cysteine to its phenylalanine, the CDR3 spans 13 amino acids. Just the 39-base CDR3 DNA is kept, in frame starting at base 1. Germline trimming amounts to 1 base on V and 4 bases on J, with 1 as the count of junction bases outside the gene matches. CDR1 and CDR2 (DFQATT, SNEGSKA) derive from the germline V gene (reference sequence). TCR beta CDR3 regions were amplified from RNA transcripts. A first-round RT-PCR of the TCR CDR3 used the HTBI primer set with the Qiagen OneStep RT-PCR kit. Libraries were constructed in a second round of multiplex PCR, after which size selection and purification were performed. The libraries were sequenced on an Illumina HiSeq2000 using paired-end 100 bp reads. Per the authors' processing: Raw data were processed with SOAPnuke, discarding reads with adapters, uncalled bases, mean Phred below 15, or no exact constant-primer or identifier match. COPE v1.2.5 was used to merge high-quality paired reads, and clonotypes were defined as unique nucleotide sequences. MiTCR v1.1 was used to align clonotypes to the IMGT TRBV, TRBD and TRBJ reference segments. The analysis was restricted to V-J combinations with a frequency above 0.0001, which together covered 98% to 99.2% of the repertoires. A TCS score was defined as the ratio of F50 (clonal expansion) to E x V (chaos), with BLOSUM62-based TCRdist applied between CDR3 peptides within each V-J. Welch's t-statistics and random forest reduced just over 500 V-J features to 13, which were used in a naive Bayes classifier (R e1071). The raw public reads went through TCRdb reprocessing: fastp at Q25, MiXCR clone calling, in-frame beta chains kept. Rows with one shared CDR3 protein collapse into an entry with the most common genes and DNA. In this record, the V and J calls reflect TCRdb's handling and not the investigators' own analysis. For this sample there are around 200,000 distinct CDR3 sequences; about a sixth appear just once. Around 43% of the sample is taken by the ten largest.

Input material: blood. The source is a man aged 40-49 years with Graves' hyperthyroidism. The chain is assembled from TRBV20-1 and TRBJ1-5, and TRBD1 matches 7 of the central bases. The DNA is as follows: TGCAGTGCTAGAGGGACAGGAAATCAGCCCCAGCATTTT. Its protein product is CSARGTGNQPQHF.